Listed here are 4 T cell receptor beta chains from one sample, sequenced in a study of CD8 T cells in ankylosing spondylitis. Broader study findings: In ankylosing spondylitis blood, a motif of roughly 8 highly homologous TCR beta variants appeared characteristic.

TCRdb reanalysed the 5' RACE reads using MiXCR and keeps one entry per CDR3 protein. The repertoire holds more than 300,000 distinct CDR3 sequences, with 7% to 9% as singletons. The antigens for these receptors are not known. Material: blood, either unsorted or a sorted T cell fraction (not recorded which). The receptors shown here come from a male donor with ankylosing spondylitis.

A few counts support this clonotype. V gene TRBV7-9 combines with J gene TRBJ2-1; 7 bases fit TRBD2. V trimming: 6 bases; J trimming: 0 bases; junction bases outside the gene matches: 8. CDR1 SEHNR and CDR2 FQNEAQ come from the germline V gene (reference sequence). There are 16 residues in the CDR3. The DNA of the CDR3 is TGTGCCAGCAGAGACACTAGCGAAAACTCCTACAATGAGCAGTTCTTC. Its protein is CASRDTSENSYNEQFF.

There are a few counts of this clonotype. The chain uses TRBV20-1 and TRBJ2-3, with 12 bases aligning to TRBD2. This CDR3 is 18 amino acids long. V was pared by 0 bases and J by 5 bases, with 12 bases of the junction left unmatched. Germline CDR1 reads DFQATT; CDR2 reads SNEGSKA (reference sequence). The CDR3 DNA sequence: TGCAGTGCTAGAGATTCCCTAGCGGGAGGGCCAGGGATAGATACGCAGTATTTT. This gives the protein CSARDSLAGGPGIDTQYF.

J is TRBJ1-6 and V is TRBV2; D unclear. This CDR3 is built from 13 residues. Germline-derived CDR1 and CDR2 are SNHLY and FYNNEI. V gave up 2 bases and J gave up 8 bases, with 7 bases separating them. This chain's CDR3 is CASSEHSDSPLHF. CDR3 nucleotide sequence: TGTGCCAGCAGTGAACATAGTGATTCACCCCTCCACTTT.

There are many counts of this clonotype. The V and J genes are TRBV4-2 and TRBJ2-7; possibly TRBD1 or TRBD2 for D (5 bases each). The V gene's germline CDR1 is LGHNA and CDR2 YNFKEQ. V lost 0 bases and J 7 bases, leaving 16 bases between the germline ends. The CDR3 has 15 amino acids. The CDR3 region has the DNA TGTGCCAGCAGCCAAGACTGGGGCCGGGATGGAGAGCAGTACTTC. Encoded protein: CASSQDWGRDGEQYF.